The rows below give T cell receptor beta chains drawn from one sample of a study of cytomegalovirus exposure and HLA in healthy donors. The method was immunoSEQ multiplex PCR; TCRdb's version includes in-frame clones alone and lacks a portion of them. The sample lists roughly 150,000 clones, 75% to 90% occurring once. The sample comprised PBMCs. The source of these receptors is a woman between 18 and 30 years old in good health and CMV-seronegative. The CDR3 runs from the conserved cysteine through the conserved F or W. D genes are given only for firm matches.

NA | TRBJ1-2 | TRBV5-1 | TGCGCCAGCAGCTTCACGGTTAACTATGGCTACACCTTC | CASSFTVNYGYTF
TRBD2 | TRBJ2-1 | TRBV5-1 | TGCGCCAGCAGCTTAGGGGAGGGTGGTGAGCAGTTCTTC | CASSLGEGGEQFF
TRBD1 | TRBJ2-1 | TRBV29-1 | TGCAGCGCCATTCCGGGACAGGTGGGCAATGAGCAGTTCTTC | CSAIPGQVGNEQFF
NA | TRBJ1-4 | TRBV2 | TGTGCCAGCAGTGATACCCCGGGATGGGTTAGGACTAATGAAAAACTGTTTTTT | CASSDTPGWVRTNEKLFF
TRBD1 | TRBJ2-7 | TRBV6-4 | TGTGCCAGCAGTGTATCCGGGACAGGGTATAGGGAGCAGTACTTC | CASSVSGTGYREQYF
TRBD2 | TRBJ2-3 | TRBV4-1 | TGCGCCAGCAGCCTTAACTCGGGCGGGGGGGCAATAGATACGCAGTATTTT | CASSLNSGGGAIDTQYF
TRBD1 | TRBJ2-3 | TRBV5-1 | TGCGCCAGCAGCTTCGGGACAGGGGCCTCCACAGATACGCAGTATTTT | CASSFGTGASTDTQYF
NA | TRBJ2-7 | TRBV18 | TGTGCCAGCTCACGGGGACTCCCTGTGATGGAGCAGTACTTC | CASSRGLPVMEQYF
TRBD2 | TRBJ2-1 | TRBV5-1 | TGCGCCAGCAGCTTAAACCGGGACTACGAGCAGTTCTTC | CASSLNRDYEQFF
TRBD1 | TRBJ1-3 | TRBV2 | TGTGCCAGCAGTCCTACCGGGACAGGGGACCTTGGAAACACCATATATTTT | CASSPTGTGDLGNTIYF